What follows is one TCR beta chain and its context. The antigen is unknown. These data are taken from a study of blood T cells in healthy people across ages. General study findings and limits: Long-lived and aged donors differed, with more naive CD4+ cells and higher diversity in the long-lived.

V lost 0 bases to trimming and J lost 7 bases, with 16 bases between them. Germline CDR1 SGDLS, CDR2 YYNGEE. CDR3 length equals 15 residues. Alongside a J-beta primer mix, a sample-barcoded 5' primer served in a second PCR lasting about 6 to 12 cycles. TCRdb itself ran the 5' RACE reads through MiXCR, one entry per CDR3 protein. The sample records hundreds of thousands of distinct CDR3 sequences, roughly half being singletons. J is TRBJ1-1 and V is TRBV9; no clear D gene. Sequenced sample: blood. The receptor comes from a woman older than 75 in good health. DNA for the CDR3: TGTGCCAGCAGCGTAGGGGAGGGCCTAAGGGTTGAAGCTTTCTTT. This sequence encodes CASSVGEGLRVEAFF.